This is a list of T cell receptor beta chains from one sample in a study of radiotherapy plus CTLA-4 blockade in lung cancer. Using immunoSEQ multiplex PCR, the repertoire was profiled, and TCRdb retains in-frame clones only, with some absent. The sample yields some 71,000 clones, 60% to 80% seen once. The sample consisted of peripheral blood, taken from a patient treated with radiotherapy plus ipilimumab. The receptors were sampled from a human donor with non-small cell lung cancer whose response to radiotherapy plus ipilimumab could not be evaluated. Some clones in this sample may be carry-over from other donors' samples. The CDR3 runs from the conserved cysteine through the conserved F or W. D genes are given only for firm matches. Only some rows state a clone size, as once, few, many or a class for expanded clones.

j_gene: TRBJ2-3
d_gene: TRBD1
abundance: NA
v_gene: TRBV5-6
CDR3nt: TGTGCCAGCAGCTTCACAGGGGTAGGCGGGGATACGCAGTATTTT
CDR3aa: CASSFTGVGGDTQYF

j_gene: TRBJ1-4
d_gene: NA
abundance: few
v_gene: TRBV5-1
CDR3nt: TGCGCCAGCAGCTCCTCAGGGAGGGAATATGAAAAACTGTTTTTT
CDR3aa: CASSSSGREYEKLFF

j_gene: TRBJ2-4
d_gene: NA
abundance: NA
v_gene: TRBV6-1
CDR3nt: TGTGCCAGCAGAGGACAGCCACAGGCCAAAAACATTCAGTACTTC
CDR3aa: CASRGQPQAKNIQYF

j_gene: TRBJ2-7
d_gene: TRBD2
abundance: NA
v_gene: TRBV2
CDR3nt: TGTGCCAGCAGCTTGGGGGGGAGAGACTACGAGCAGTACTTC
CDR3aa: CASSLGGRDYEQYF

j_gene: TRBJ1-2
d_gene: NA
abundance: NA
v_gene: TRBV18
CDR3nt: TGTGCCAGCTCTGGGACTGAATCAAGGAGCTATGGCTACACCTTC
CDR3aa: CASSGTESRSYGYTF

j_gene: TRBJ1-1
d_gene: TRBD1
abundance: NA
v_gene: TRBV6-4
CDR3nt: TGTGCCAGCAGTCGCTCGGACAGGACCTTTTTGGACACTGAAGCTTTCTTT
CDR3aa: CASSRSDRTFLDTEAFF

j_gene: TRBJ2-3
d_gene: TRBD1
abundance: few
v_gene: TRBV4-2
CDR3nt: TGTGCCAGCAGCCAAGATGGACAGGGGGCCGGGACAGATACGCAGTATTTT
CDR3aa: CASSQDGQGAGTDTQYF

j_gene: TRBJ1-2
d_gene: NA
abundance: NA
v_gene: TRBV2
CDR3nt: TGTGCCAGCAGTGTGCGACAGATAGCTAACTATGGCTACACCTTC
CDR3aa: CASSVRQIANYGYTF

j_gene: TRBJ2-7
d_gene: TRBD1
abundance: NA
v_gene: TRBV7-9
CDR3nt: TGTGCCAGCAGCGGAGGGACAGGGCCCTACGAGCAGTACTTC
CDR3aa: CASSGGTGPYEQYF

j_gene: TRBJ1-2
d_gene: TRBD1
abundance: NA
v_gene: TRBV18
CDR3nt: TGTGCCAGCTCACCTCAACACGGACAGGTCTTTCATGGCTACACCTTC
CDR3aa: CASSPQHGQVFHGYTF

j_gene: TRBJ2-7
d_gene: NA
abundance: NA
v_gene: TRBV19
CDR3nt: TGTGCCAGTAGTAGCGCGTGGGAGCAGTACTTC
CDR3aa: CASSSAWEQYF

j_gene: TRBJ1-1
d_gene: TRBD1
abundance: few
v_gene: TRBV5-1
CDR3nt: TGCGCCAGCAGCCTGACAGGGCTCACTGAAGCTTTCTTT
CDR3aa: CASSLTGLTEAFF

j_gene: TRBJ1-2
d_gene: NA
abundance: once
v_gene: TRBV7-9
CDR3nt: TGTGCCAGCAGCTTAGAGGCGGACTATGGCTACACCTTC
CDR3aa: CASSLEADYGYTF

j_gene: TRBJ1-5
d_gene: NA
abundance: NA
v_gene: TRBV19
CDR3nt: TGTGCCAGTAGTATAGAGGTGGGGGGTGGCAATCAGCCCCAGCATTTT
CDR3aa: CASSIEVGGGNQPQHF

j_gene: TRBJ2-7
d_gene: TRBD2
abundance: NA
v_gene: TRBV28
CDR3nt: TGTGCCAGCAGGGTCCTCGGGGGGGCAGGTGAGCAGTACTTC
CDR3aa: CASRVLGGAGEQYF

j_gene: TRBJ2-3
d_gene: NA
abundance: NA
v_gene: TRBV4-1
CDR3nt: TGCGCCAGCAGCTCCGGTGAGGGGGTGAAGTATTTT
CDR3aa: CASSSGEGVKYF

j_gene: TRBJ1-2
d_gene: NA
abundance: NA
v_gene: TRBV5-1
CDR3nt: TGCGCCAGCTCGGGGGGGGTCAATGAAAACTATGGCTACACCTTC
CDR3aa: CASSGGVNENYGYTF

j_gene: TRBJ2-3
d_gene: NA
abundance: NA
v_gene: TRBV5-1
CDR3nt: TGCGCCAGCACGTCCGGGACACAACCCACAGATACGCAGTATTTT
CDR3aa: CASTSGTQPTDTQYF

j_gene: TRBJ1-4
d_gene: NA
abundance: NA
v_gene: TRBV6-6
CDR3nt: TGTGCCAGCAGTTACTCGATGGGGGGGGTATTAATGGTTTTT
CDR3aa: CASSYSMGGVLMVF

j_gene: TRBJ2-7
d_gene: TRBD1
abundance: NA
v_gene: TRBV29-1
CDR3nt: TGCAGCGCAGGGGGTTCCTACGAGCAGTACTTC
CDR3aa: CSAGGSYEQYF

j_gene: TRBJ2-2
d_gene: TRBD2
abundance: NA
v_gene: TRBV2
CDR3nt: TGTGCCAGCAGCCGATCCAGCGGGGGGTCGAACACCGGGGAGCTGTTTTTT
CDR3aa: CASSRSSGGSNTGELFF

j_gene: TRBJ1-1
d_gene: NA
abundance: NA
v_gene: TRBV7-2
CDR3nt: TGTGCCAGCAGCAACCTACAGGGCAGGGAGCACACTGAAGCTTTCTTT
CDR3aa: CASSNLQGREHTEAFF

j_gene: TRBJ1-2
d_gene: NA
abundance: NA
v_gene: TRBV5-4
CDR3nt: TGTGCCAGCAGCTTAGACGGGCCTATTCCGGGATACACCTTC
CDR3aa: CASSLDGPIPGYTF

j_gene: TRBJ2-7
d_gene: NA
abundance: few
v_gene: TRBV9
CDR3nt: TGTGCCAGCAGCGTAGAGGGGACAAGAATCTACGAGCAGTACTTC
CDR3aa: CASSVEGTRIYEQYF

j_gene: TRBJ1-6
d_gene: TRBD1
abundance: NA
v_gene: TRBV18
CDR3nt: TGTGCCAGCTCAACTACAGGGGGCGTGAATAATTCACCCCTCCACTTT
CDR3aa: CASSTTGGVNNSPLHF

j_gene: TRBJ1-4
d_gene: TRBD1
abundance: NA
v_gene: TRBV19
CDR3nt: TGTGCCAGTAGTCCCACGGACAGGGTTTATGAAAAACTGTTTTTT
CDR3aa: CASSPTDRVYEKLFF

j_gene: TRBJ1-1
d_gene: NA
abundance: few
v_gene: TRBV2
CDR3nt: TGTGCCAGCAGTTTAGAGGCAGAGGGTGAAGCTTTCTTT
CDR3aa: CASSLEAEGEAFF